The rows below give T cell receptor beta chains drawn from one sample of a study of T cell responses to AZD1222 COVID-19 vaccine. Clones were read by immunoSEQ multiplex PCR, and TCRdb kept only the in-frame ones, dropping some. Found here are under 130,000 clones, about 90% of them singletons; the top ten hold 4% to 5.5%. Specimen: peripheral blood, collected on day 0 of AZD1222 vaccination. The receptors originated from an adult in good health. The conserved cysteine and the conserved F or W are not part of the CDR3 here. Some rows mark clone size as missing; the rest say once, few, many or name a class of expanded clone.

V gene,clone size,J gene,CDR3 protein
TRBV6-5,NA,TRBJ2-1,ASSYSRTGVNEQF
TRBV28,once,TRBJ1-1,ASYWGPNEAF
TRBV3-1/TRBV3-2,NA,TRBJ1-1,ASRHRADTEAF
TRBV9,NA,TRBJ1-2,ASSPDSNYGYT
TRBV18,NA,TRBJ1-1,ASSPGQNTEAF
TRBV19,NA,TRBJ1-2,ASSIGSSRVFRNYGYT
TRBV7-9,NA,TRBJ1-4,ASSLDSNEKLF
TRBV9,few,TRBJ1-1,ASSHPGGTEAF
TRBV5-5,NA,TRBJ2-7,ASTQTSGGEQY
TRBV2,NA,TRBJ2-7,ASVYAYEQY
TRBV2,NA,TRBJ1-1,ASTPEGGSTEAF
TRBV9,NA,TRBJ1-1,ASSVGQESQLNTEAF
TRBV30,once,TRBJ1-1,AWSVLSGGEAF
TRBV12-3/TRBV12-4,NA,TRBJ1-1,ASSFHTGAEAF
TRBV23-1,NA,TRBJ1-2,ASSHFRGLRGYT
TRBV6-5,NA,TRBJ2-7,ASSAAGPSYEQY
TRBV6-4,NA,TRBJ1-2,ASRQGTGYGYT
TRBV2,NA,TRBJ1-5,ASSEALGGPQH
TRBV3-1/TRBV3-2,NA,TRBJ1-5,ASSQGIGARPQH
TRBV2,NA,TRBJ1-4,ASSALGQFNEKLF
TRBV4-2,NA,TRBJ2-5,ASSQAEAGGPEAQY
TRBV23-1,NA,TRBJ1-1,ASSEGPAGAF
TRBV5-1,NA,TRBJ1-2,ASSQLVSRGGYT
TRBV20-1,NA,TRBJ2-5,SASVAGEETQY
TRBV6-1,once,TRBJ2-3,ASSEGQPTDTQY
TRBV7-6,NA,TRBJ2-1,ASSLTLDRPYNEQF
TRBV5-1,NA,TRBJ1-3,ASSDRFPSGNTIY
TRBV29-1,NA,TRBJ2-7,SVESQGSYEQY
TRBV28,NA,TRBJ2-1,ATYQRGSSYNEQF
TRBV4-3,NA,TRBJ1-6,ASSQDTSDSSYNSPLH
TRBV19,NA,TRBJ1-2,ASSIQLGTGFFT
TRBV6-2/TRBV6-3,NA,TRBJ2-1,ASSYRRGVNEQF
TRBV19,NA,TRBJ1-1,ASSLLGTGDREAF
TRBV15,NA,TRBJ1-3,ATSRGQEFSGNTIY
TRBV27,NA,TRBJ1-5,ASWVGQDNQPQH
TRBV9,NA,TRBJ1-5,ASSVGGVQNQPQH
TRBV7-2,once,TRBJ2-5,ASSFRFGQETQY
TRBV7-9,NA,TRBJ1-1,ASSLFDSPPVRAF
TRBV10-3,NA,TRBJ1-2,AISEQGARGYT
TRBV3-1/TRBV3-2,NA,TRBJ1-1,ASSRRGDTEAF
TRBV5-8,NA,TRBJ1-5,ASRGRGQPQH
TRBV30,NA,TRBJ1-3,AWTETGNTIY
TRBV5-1,NA,TRBJ2-3,ASSLVQTGISTDTQY
TRBV19,NA,TRBJ1-1,ASSIAGAGSTEAF
TRBV6-2/TRBV6-3,few,TRBJ2-2,ASSYSLGVTGELF